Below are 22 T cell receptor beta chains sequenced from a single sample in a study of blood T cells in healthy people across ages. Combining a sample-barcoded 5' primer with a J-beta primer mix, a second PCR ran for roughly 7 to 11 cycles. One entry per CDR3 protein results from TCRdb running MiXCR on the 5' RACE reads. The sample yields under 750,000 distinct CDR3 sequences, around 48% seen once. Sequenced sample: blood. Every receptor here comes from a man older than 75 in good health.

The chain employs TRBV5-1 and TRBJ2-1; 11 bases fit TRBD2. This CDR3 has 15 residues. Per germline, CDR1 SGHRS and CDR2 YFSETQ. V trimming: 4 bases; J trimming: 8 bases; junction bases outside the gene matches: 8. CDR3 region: CASSNSGRAGDEQFF. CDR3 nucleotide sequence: TGCGCCAGCAGCAATAGCGGGAGGGCGGGGGATGAGCAGTTCTTC.

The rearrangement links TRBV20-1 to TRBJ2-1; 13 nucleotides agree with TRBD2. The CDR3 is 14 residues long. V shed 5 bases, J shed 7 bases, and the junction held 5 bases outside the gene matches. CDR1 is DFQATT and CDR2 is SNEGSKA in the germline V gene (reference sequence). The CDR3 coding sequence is TGCAGTGCTTCCGGGACTAGCGGGGTAAATGAGCAGTTCTTC. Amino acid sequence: CSASGTSGVNEQFF.

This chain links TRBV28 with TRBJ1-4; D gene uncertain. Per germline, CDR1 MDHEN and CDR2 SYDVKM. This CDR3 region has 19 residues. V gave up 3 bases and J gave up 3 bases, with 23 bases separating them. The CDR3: CASSFPVVRAVGSNEKLFF. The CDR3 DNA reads TGTGCCAGCAGTTTCCCGGTGGTGAGGGCGGTAGGATCTAATGAAAAACTGTTTTTT.

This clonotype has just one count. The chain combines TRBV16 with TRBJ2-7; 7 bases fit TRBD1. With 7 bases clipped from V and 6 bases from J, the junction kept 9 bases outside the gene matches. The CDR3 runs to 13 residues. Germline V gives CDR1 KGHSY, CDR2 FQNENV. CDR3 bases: TGTGCCAGCACCCGACAGGGAAAAGGCGAGCAGTACTTC. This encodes CASTRQGKGEQYF. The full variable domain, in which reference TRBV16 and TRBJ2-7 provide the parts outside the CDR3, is GEEVAQTPKHLVRGEGQKAKLYCAPIKGHSYVFWYQQVLKNEFKFLISFQNENVFDETGMPKERFSAKCLPNSPCSLEIQATKLEDSAVYFCASTRQGKGEQYFGPGTRLTVT.

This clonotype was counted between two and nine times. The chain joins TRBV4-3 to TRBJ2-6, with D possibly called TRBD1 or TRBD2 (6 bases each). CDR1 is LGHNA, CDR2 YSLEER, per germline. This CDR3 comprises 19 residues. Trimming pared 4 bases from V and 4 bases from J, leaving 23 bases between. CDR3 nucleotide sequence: TGCGCCAGCAGCCCAGAGGAACAGGGAGGCTTCGTCGGGGCCAACGTCCTGACTTTC. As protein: CASSPEEQGGFVGANVLTF.

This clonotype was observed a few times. The DNA for the CDR3 is TGCGCCAGCAGCCAAGCGGGCCCTGGGGCCAACGTCCTGACTTTC. Translation: CASSQAGPGANVLTF. The rearrangement joins TRBV4-3 to TRBJ2-6; D is unresolved. From germline, CDR1 is LGHNA and CDR2 YSLEER. The CDR3 is made up of 15 amino acids. Trimming took 1 base from V and 2 from J, leaving 6 bases between them.

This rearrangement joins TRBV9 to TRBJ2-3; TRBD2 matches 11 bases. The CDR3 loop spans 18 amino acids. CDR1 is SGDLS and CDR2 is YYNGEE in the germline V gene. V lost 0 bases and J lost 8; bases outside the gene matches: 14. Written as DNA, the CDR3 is TGTGCCAGCAGCGTAGCTGTGGCTAGCGGGGGGTCTGGCGGTACGCAGTATTTT. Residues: CASSVAVASGGSGGTQYF.

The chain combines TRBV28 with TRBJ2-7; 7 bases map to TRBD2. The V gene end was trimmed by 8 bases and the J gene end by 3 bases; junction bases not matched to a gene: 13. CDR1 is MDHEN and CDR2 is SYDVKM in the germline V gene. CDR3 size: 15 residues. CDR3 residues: CASADPASGFYEQYF. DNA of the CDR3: TGTGCCAGCGCCGATCCGGCTAGCGGTTTCTACGAGCAGTACTTC.

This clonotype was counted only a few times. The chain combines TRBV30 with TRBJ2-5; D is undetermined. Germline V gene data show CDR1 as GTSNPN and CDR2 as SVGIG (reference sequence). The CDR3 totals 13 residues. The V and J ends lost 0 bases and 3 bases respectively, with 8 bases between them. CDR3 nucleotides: TGTGCCTGGAGTGTAATCTCTGAAGAGACCCAGTACTTC. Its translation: CAWSVISEETQYF.

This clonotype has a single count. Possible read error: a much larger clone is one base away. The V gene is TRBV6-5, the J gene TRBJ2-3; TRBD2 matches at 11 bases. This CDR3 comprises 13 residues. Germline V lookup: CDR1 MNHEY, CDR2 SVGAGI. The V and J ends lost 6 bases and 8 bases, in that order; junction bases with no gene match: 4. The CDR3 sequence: CASSPGLAATQYF. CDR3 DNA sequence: TGTGCCAGCAGCCCGGGACTAGCGGCTACGCAGTATTTT.

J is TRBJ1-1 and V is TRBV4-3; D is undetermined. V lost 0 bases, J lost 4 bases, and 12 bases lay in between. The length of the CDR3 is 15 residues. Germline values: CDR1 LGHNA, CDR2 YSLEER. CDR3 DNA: TGCGCCAGCAGCCAAGAACAGCAAGGGTCCACTGAAGCTTTCTTT. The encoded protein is CASSQEQQGSTEAFF.

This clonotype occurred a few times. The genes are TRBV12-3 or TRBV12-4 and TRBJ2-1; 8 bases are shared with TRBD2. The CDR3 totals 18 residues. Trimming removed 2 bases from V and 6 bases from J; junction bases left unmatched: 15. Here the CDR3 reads CASSLPAGAGWVSNEQFF. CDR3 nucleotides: TGTGCCAGCAGTTTACCAGCGGGAGCAGGTTGGGTATCCAATGAGCAGTTCTTC.

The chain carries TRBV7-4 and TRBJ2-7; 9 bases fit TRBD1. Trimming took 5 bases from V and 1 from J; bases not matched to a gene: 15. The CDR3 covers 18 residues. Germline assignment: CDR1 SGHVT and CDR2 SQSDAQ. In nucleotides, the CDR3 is TGTGCCAGCAGCCGAGAGGGGCACGGGACAGGGAGTTCCTACGAGCAGTACTTC. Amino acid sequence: CASSREGHGTGSSYEQYF.

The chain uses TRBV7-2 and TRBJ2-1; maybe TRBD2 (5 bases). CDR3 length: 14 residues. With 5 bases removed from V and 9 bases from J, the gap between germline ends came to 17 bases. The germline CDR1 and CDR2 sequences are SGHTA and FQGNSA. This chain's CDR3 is CASSRWAEGSEQFF. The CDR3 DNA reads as TGTGCCAGCAGCCGTTGGGCGGAAGGGAGTGAGCAGTTCTTC.

The CDR3 DNA sequence: TGTGCCAGCAGCCCCCAGGGCGGGAGGTTGGTAGATACGCAGTATTTT. This sequence encodes CASSPQGGRLVDTQYF. The chain links TRBV9 to TRBJ2-3, with 8 bases identical to TRBD2. The trim removed 4 bases at V and 5 bases at J, leaving 12 bases unmatched. This CDR3 has 16 residues. CDR1 SGDLS and CDR2 YYNGEE come from the germline V gene.

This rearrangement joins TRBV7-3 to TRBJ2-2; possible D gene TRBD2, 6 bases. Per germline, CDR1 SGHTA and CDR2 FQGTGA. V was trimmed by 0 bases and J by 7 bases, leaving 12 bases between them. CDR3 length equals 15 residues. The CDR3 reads CASSLTTGGGGELFF. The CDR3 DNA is TGTGCCAGCAGCTTAACGACTGGGGGAGGCGGGGAGCTGTTTTTT.

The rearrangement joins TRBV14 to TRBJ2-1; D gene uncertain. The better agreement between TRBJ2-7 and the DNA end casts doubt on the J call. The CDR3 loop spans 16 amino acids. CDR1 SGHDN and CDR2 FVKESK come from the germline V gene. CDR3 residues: CASSQGFMGSYNEQYF. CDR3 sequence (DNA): TGTGCCAGCAGCCAAGGCTTTATGGGCTCCTACAATGAGCAGTACTTC.

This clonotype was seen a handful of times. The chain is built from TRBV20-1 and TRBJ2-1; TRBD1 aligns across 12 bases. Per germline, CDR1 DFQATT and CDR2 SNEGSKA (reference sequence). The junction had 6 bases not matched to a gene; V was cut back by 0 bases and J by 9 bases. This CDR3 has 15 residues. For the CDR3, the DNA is TGCAGTGCTAGAGATGGGGGACAGGGGGCAAGTGAGCAGTTCTTC. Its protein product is CSARDGGQGASEQFF.

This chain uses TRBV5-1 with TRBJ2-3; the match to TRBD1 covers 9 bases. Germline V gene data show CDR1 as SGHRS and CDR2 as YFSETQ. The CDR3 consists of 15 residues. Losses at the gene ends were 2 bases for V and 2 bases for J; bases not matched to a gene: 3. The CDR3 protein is CASSLQGADTDTQYF. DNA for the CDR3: TGCGCCAGCAGCTTACAGGGGGCGGACACAGATACGCAGTATTTT.

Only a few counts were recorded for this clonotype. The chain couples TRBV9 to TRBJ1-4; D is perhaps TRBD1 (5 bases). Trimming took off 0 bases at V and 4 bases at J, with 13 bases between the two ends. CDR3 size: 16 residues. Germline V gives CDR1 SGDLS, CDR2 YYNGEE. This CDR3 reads CASSVGRGLDNEKLFF. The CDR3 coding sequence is TGTGCCAGCAGCGTAGGTAGGGGCCTGGATAATGAAAAACTGTTTTTT.

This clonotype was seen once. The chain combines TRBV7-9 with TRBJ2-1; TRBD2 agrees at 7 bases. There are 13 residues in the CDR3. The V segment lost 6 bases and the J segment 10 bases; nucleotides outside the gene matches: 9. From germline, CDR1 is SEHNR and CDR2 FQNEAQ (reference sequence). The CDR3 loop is CASSTTSRGEQFF. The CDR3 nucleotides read TGTGCCAGCAGTACGACTAGCCGAGGGGAGCAGTTCTTC.

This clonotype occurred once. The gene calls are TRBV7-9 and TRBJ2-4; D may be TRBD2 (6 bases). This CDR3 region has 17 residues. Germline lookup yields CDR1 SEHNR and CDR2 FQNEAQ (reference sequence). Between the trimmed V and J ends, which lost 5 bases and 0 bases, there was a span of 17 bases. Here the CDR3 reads CASSPLGGFIAKNIQYF. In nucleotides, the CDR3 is TGTGCCAGCAGCCCCCTGGGAGGATTCATAGCCAAAAACATTCAGTACTTC.